These 17 T cell receptor beta chains share one sample of origin, sequenced in a study of breast tumors, draining lymph nodes, adjacent tissues. TCRdb fed the multiplex PCR reads into MiXCR, producing one record per CDR3 protein. The data hold roughly 70,000 distinct CDR3 sequences, with 43% observed a single time. The sequencing sample was made of breast tumor tissue. The receptors come from a female donor with breast cancer. Some clones in this sample may be carry-over from other donors' samples.

Of note for this clonotype: The CDR3 does not close with the conserved phenylalanine or tryptophan, likely indicating a read error. The chain combines TRBV7-9 with TRBJ1-5; no firm D call. The CDR3 consists of 17 residues. Trimming pared 5 bases from V and 0 bases from J, leaving 17 bases between. Germline CDR1 SEHNR, CDR2 FQNEAQ (reference sequence). CDR3 amino acids: CASSPLDSGSSNQPQHL. The DNA of the CDR3 is TGTGCCAGCAGCCCTTTGGACTCCGGTTCTAGCAATCAGCCCCAGCATCTT.

The chain has TRBV9 and TRBJ1-2; 8 bases match TRBD1. The CDR3 has 14 amino acids. Germline CDR1 SGDLS, CDR2 YYNGEE. Trimming removed 0 bases from V and 7 bases from J; junction bases left unmatched: 5. The DNA of the CDR3 is TGTGCCAGCAGCGTAGGGACAGGGTACGGTGGCTACACCTTC. Residues: CASSVGTGYGGYTF.

The chain combines TRBV12-3 or TRBV12-4 with TRBJ1-1; 7 bases are a match to TRBD1. The CDR3 runs to 14 residues. V lost 10 bases and J lost 4; bases outside the gene matches: 12. The CDR3, as DNA: TGTGCCACCGTTAAGACAGGGTCTCGCACTGAAGCTTTCTTT. Translating it yields CATVKTGSRTEAFF.

The chain recombines TRBV11-3 with TRBJ1-5; D is ambiguous. The CDR3 totals 14 residues. Germline values: CDR1 SGHNT, CDR2 YENEEA. Between the trimmed V and J ends, which lost 2 bases and 2 bases, there was a span of 7 bases. The chain's CDR3 is CASSLSGGNQPQHF. The CDR3 nucleotides are TGTGCCAGCAGCTTATCTGGGGGCAATCAGCCCCAGCATTTT.

Ten or more counts support this clonotype. This chain uses TRBV4-2 with TRBJ1-2; D may be TRBD1 (5 bases). Germline V gene data show CDR1 as LGHNA and CDR2 as YNFKEQ. The CDR3 runs 15 residues. V was cut by 4 bases and J by 8 bases, with 20 bases left in between. CDR3 DNA: TGTGCCAGCAGCCCCCGGGGGAGGAGAGTTGGAGGCTACACCTTC. Translation: CASSPRGRRVGGYTF.

The rearrangement links TRBV29-1 to TRBJ2-1; 11 bases are a match to TRBD2. The CDR3 consists of 16 residues. The V segment lost 8 bases and the J segment 8 bases; nucleotides outside the gene matches: 17. Germline CDR1 is SQVTM and CDR2 is ANQGSEA. CDR3 sequence (DNA): TGCAGCAGACACGGACTAGCGGGTGCCCTAACGGATGAGCAGTTCTTC. As protein: CSRHGLAGALTDEQFF.

This clonotype was observed many times. V gene TRBV19 combines with J gene TRBJ2-1, with 8 positions matching TRBD2. In germline, CDR1 is LNHDA, CDR2 SQIVND (reference sequence). The CDR3 is 17 amino acids. Trimming cost V 5 bases and J 3 bases; bases outside gene matches: 12. In nucleotides, the CDR3 is TGTGCCAGTAGTCCCCGCGGAAAGCGGGAGAGCTACAATGAGCAGTTCTTC. The encoded protein is CASSPRGKRESYNEQFF.

In its sample, this clonotype was seen many times. J is TRBJ1-2 and V is TRBV6-5; possibly TRBD1 for D (6 bases). Per the germline V gene, CDR1 is MNHEY and CDR2 is SVGAGI. There are 13 residues in the CDR3. V was trimmed by 2 bases and J by 6 bases, leaving 10 bases between them. CDR3 residues: CASSYGGPDGYTF. CDR3 DNA: TGTGCCAGCAGTTACGGGGGCCCGGATGGCTACACCTTC.

The chain links TRBV19 to TRBJ1-3, with D tentatively TRBD1 (6 bases). The CDR3 is 16 amino acids. Germline CDR1 and CDR2: LNHDA and SQIVND (reference sequence). V was trimmed by 4 bases and J by 8 bases, leaving 21 bases between them. CDR3 nucleotides: TGTGCCAGTAGTAGGGTGGGGGGCAGGGCTGGGGACACCATATATTTT. Protein: CASSRVGGRAGDTIYF.

This clonotype was recorded many times. The J gene is TRBJ2-3, the V gene TRBV20-1; TRBD2 matches 11 bases. The V gene's germline CDR1 is DFQATT and CDR2 SNEGSKA (reference sequence). The CDR3 length is 14 residues. After removal of 3 bases from V and 7 bases from J, the junction contained 6 bases not matched to a gene. CDR3 nucleotide sequence: TGCAGTGCTAGGGATTTAGCGGGAGGGTATACGCAGTATTTT. Amino acids: CSARDLAGGYTQYF.

J is TRBJ2-3 and V is TRBV5-1, with 9 bases lining up with TRBD2. The J segment lost 2 bases and the V segment lost 1 base, leaving 5 bases of the junction unmatched. This CDR3 contains 16 residues. Per the germline V gene, CDR1 is SGHRS and CDR2 is YFSETQ. The CDR3 protein is CASSLTRGGYTDTQYF. CDR3 bases: TGCGCCAGCAGCTTGACGCGGGGGGGGTACACAGATACGCAGTATTTT.

This clonotype was recorded at least ten times. The chain uses TRBV12-3 or TRBV12-4 and TRBJ2-6; 10 nucleotides match TRBD1. The CDR3 runs 17 residues. The J segment lost 3 bases and the V segment lost 5 bases, leaving 7 bases of the junction unmatched. CDR3 in amino acids: CASSPGTGVFGANVLTF. The CDR3 DNA follows: TGTGCCAGCAGTCCCGGGACAGGGGTGTTTGGGGCCAACGTCCTGACTTTC.

This clonotype was detected many times. V is TRBV7-8 and J is TRBJ2-7; 9 bases are a match to TRBD1. CDR1 and CDR2 from the germline V gene are SGHVS and FQNEAQ. Trimming took 4 bases from V and 2 from J; bases not matched to a gene: 9. The CDR3 spans 16 residues. CDR3 sequence reads: CASSSPYRGPTYEQYF. DNA for the CDR3: TGTGCCAGCAGCTCGCCTTACAGGGGGCCGACCTACGAGCAGTACTTC.

This clonotype was seen at least ten times. The chain carries TRBV20-1 and TRBJ2-6; D not resolved. V lost 2 bases and J lost 0, with 8 bases in between. The length of the CDR3 is 15 residues. Per the germline V gene, CDR1 is DFQATT and CDR2 is SNEGSKA (reference sequence). Here the CDR3 reads CSARTRRSGANVLTF. DNA of the CDR3: TGCAGTGCTAGAACTCGGCGCTCTGGGGCCAACGTCCTGACTTTC.

This clonotype showed up many times. This chain joins TRBV7-9 and TRBJ2-3; TRBD2 aligns across 10 bases. V lost 5 bases, J lost 3 bases, and 8 bases stayed unmatched. The length of the CDR3 is 16 residues. Germline CDR1 is SEHNR and CDR2 is FQNEAQ (reference sequence). DNA of the CDR3: TGTGCCAGCAGCCCCGGAAATAGCGGGGGGACAGATACGCAGTATTTT. Amino acids: CASSPGNSGGTDTQYF.

This clonotype has ten or more counts. The chain employs TRBV29-1 and TRBJ1-1, with a weak D call TRBD1 (5 bases). The CDR3 runs 12 residues. Germline CDR1 SQVTM, CDR2 ANQGSEA. V lost 4 bases and J lost 3, with 9 bases in between. In DNA, the CDR3 is TGCAGCGTTGGGGACGGATACACTGAAGCTTTCTTT. Translated: CSVGDGYTEAFF.

This clonotype was detected many times. V gene TRBV5-6 combines with J gene TRBJ2-5; TRBD2 might be the D (6 bases). Germline V gene sequence: CDR1 SGHDT, CDR2 YYEEEE. The CDR3 has 15 residues. The V end was cut by 3 bases, the J end by 5 bases, with 17 bases between. As DNA, the CDR3 is TGTGCCAGCAGCTGGAGGGGCCCCCAGACGGAGACCCAGTACTTC. Protein product: CASSWRGPQTETQYF.